The source of this T cell receptor (beta chain) is a study of CD8 T cells in Susac syndrome. Random-hexamer reverse transcription was applied to about 0.45 to 1 ug RNA. By means of immunoSEQ multiplex PCR, TCR beta CDR3 spanning 54 Vbeta and 13 Jbeta underwent amplification. TCRdb reprocessed the immunoSEQ multiplex PCR reads with MiXCR, giving one entry per CDR3 protein. The table lists tens of thousands of distinct CDR3 sequences, roughly 95% of them singletons, with around 0.41% in the top ten. About this clonotype itself: Its antigen is not known.

The V end lost 5 bases, the J end lost 3 bases, and 20 bases lay between the germline ends. The CDR3 runs to 16 residues. Germline V CDR1 and CDR2: LNHNV, YYDKDF (reference sequence). Findings and caveats of the study: Peak Susac CD8+ clonal expansion was seen in TEMRA cells and active patients.

The receptor comes from a human donor with Susac syndrome. The sequencing sample was made of CD8+ T cells from PBMCs. The chain carries TRBV15 and TRBJ2-7; either TRBD1 or TRBD2 may fit D (8 bases each). CDR3 sequence (DNA): TGTGCCACCAGCCCGGGAGCGGGGGACAGGAGCTACGAGCAGTACGTC. It is translated as CATSPGAGDRSYEQYV.